This T cell receptor beta chain was captured by sequencing in a study of CD8 T cells in ankylosing spondylitis. Whole-study results and caveats: Fewer than ten highly homologous variants made up a TCR beta motif that seemed to typify ankylosing spondylitis blood. In ankylosing spondylitis patients, matched synovial fluid reportedly showed significant enrichment of disease-linked clones.

TCRdb processed the 5' RACE reads anew with MiXCR; each CDR3 protein has one entry. Here the sample spans some 840,000 distinct CDR3 sequences, approximately 12% being singletons. The CDR3 is 14 amino acids. Germline-derived CDR1 and CDR2 are SGHRS and YFSETQ. Deletions cut 2 bases from V and 5 bases from J, with 13 bases between. This clonotype was picked up many times. Its antigen is unknown. The chain recombines TRBV5-1 with TRBJ2-5, with D possibly being TRBD1 or TRBD2 (7 bases each). This receptor was taken from a male donor with ankylosing spondylitis. Source material: blood, either unsorted or a sorted T cell fraction (not recorded which). As DNA, the CDR3 is TGCGCCAGCAGCTTTTTGGGAGGGGGCGAGACCCAGTACTTC. Residues: CASSFLGGGETQYF.